One TCR beta chain is described in this entry. Its antigen is unknown. One base away lies a much larger clone, so this may be a sequencing read error. With iRepertoire HTBI primers and Arm-PCR of CDR3 regions, TCR beta libraries were built. TCRdb recomputed calls from the multiplex PCR reads with MiXCR, one row per CDR3 protein. The table has hundreds of thousands of distinct CDR3 sequences, around 16% seen once. This sample stems from a study of regulatory T cells in long-lasting Graves disease. Study-wide results and caveats: A reduction in accuracy may have resulted from the small sample size. Peripheral blood, not thyroid tissue, was the sole material studied.

This sample's time point: newly diagnosed GD, antithyroid drugs for less than 3 months. Extracted PBMC RNA gave rise to the TCR library. This same sample was also taken into another study, of T cells in Graves' hyperthyroidism and ophthalmopathy. From that second work: The HTBI primer set was used in a first-round RT-PCR of the TCR CDR3.

Sequencing was performed on peripheral blood mononuclear cells (PBMCs), taken at new diagnosis, from a patient treated with antithyroid drugs. The receptor comes from a woman aged 40-49 years with Graves disease.

The CDR3 DNA is TGCAGTGCTAGAAGGCCCCAAGACAGGGCCTACGAGCAGTACTTC. This translates into CSARRPQDRAYEQYF. The V and J genes are TRBV20-1 and TRBJ2-7; 7 nucleotides align to TRBD1. The CDR3 runs 15 residues. V shed 2 bases and J 2 bases; nucleotides not matched to a gene: 9. CDR1 and CDR2 (germline): DFQATT, SNEGSKA (reference sequence).